This TCR beta chain was obtained from a study of cytomegalovirus exposure and HLA in healthy donors. Study findings and constraints: Most of the CMV-associated TCR beta chains (in a later analysis) appeared to be HLA-restricted. CMV serostatus was the only recorded immune exposure for donors. Most subjects' HLA-A and HLA-B alleles were reportedly predicted from TCR beta sequences. Later analysis revealed greater clonal expansion in HLA-associated TCR beta chains than in equally common others.

Use of 60 Vbeta and 13 Jbeta primers characterized the PCR. Some clones are missing from TCRdb's copy, which holds only in-frame ones; the method was immunoSEQ multiplex PCR. Among under 150,000 clones listed, about 76% were seen once. This clone was seen just once. Its antigen remains unidentified. With 3 bases removed from V and 4 bases from J, the gap between germline ends came to 12 bases. The CDR3 extends over 14 amino acids. CDR1 is KGHSH, CDR2 LQKENI, per germline. The chain employs TRBV18 and TRBJ1-1; D is ambiguous. This sequence was found in a female donor in good health and CMV-seronegative. The sequenced material came from PBMCs. CDR3: CASSPVSAGTEAFF. The DNA for the CDR3 is TGTGCCAGCTCACCGGTATCTGCCGGCACTGAAGCTTTCTTT.